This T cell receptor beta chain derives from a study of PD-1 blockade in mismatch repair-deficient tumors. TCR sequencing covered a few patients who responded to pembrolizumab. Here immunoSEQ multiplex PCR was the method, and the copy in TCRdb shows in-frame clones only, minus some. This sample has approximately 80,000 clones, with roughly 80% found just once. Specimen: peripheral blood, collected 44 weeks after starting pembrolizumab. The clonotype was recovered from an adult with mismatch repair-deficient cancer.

This CDR3 reads CASSTDAGKLFF. The CDR3 coding sequence is TGTGCCAGCAGCACGGACGCCGGAAAACTGTTTTTT. The rearrangement uses TRBV11-1 and TRBJ1-4, with no clear D. The CDR3 sequence is 12 residues long. Germline V gene sequence: CDR1 SGHAT, CDR2 FQDESV (reference sequence). The ends were cut back, 5 bases at V and 10 bases at J, with 11 bases in the middle.